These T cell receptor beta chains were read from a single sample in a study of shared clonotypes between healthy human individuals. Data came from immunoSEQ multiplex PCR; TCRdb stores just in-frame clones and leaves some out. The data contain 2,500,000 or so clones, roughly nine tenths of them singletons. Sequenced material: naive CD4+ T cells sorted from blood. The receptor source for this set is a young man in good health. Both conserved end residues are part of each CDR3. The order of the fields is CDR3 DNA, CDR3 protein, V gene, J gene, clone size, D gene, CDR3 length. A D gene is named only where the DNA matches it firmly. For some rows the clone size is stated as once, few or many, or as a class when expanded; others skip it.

cdr3_nt: TGTGCCATCAGTGAGTCTAGGGGGTTCGGAGAGACCCAGTACTTC; cdr3_aa: CAISESRGFGETQYF; v_call: TRBV10-3; j_call: TRBJ2-5; clone_size: .; d_call: .; cdr3_length: 15
cdr3_nt: TGCGCCAGCAGTGGGAGGGATCATCTCAGCTCCTATAATTCACCCCTCCACTTT; cdr3_aa: CASSGRDHLSSYNSPLHF; v_call: TRBV10-2; j_call: TRBJ1-6; clone_size: .; d_call: .; cdr3_length: 18
cdr3_nt: TGCGCCAGCAGCGGGGGAGGGACGGACTATGGCTACACCTTC; cdr3_aa: CASSGGGTDYGYTF; v_call: TRBV5-1; j_call: TRBJ1-2; clone_size: .; d_call: .; cdr3_length: 14
cdr3_nt: TGTGCCAGCAGCTTGGGAGCAGGGACCCAGTACTTC; cdr3_aa: CASSLGAGTQYF; v_call: TRBV5-8; j_call: TRBJ2-5; clone_size: .; d_call: .; cdr3_length: 12
cdr3_nt: TGTGCCAGCAGTTTAGAGGACGGTAGATTGAACACTGAAGCTTTCTTT; cdr3_aa: CASSLEDGRLNTEAFF; v_call: TRBV28; j_call: TRBJ1-1; clone_size: .; d_call: .; cdr3_length: 16
cdr3_nt: TGTGCCAGCAGCACCTCTGGGGGGATAAGTTCACCCCTCCACTTT; cdr3_aa: CASSTSGGISSPLHF; v_call: TRBV7-2; j_call: TRBJ1-6; clone_size: .; d_call: .; cdr3_length: 15
cdr3_nt: TGCGCCAGCAGTGAGTGGGGCCTAGCGGACACCGGGGAGCTGTTTTTT; cdr3_aa: CASSEWGLADTGELFF; v_call: TRBV10-2; j_call: TRBJ2-2; clone_size: .; d_call: TRBD2; cdr3_length: 16
cdr3_nt: TGTGCCAGCAGTTTAGCGGGGGGGCCCGAGACCCAGTACTTC; cdr3_aa: CASSLAGGPETQYF; v_call: TRBV28; j_call: TRBJ2-5; clone_size: .; d_call: TRBD2; cdr3_length: 14
cdr3_nt: TGTGCCAGCAGCGTAAGCGGGAGAATAGAGACCCAGTACTTC; cdr3_aa: CASSVSGRIETQYF; v_call: TRBV5-6; j_call: TRBJ2-5; clone_size: .; d_call: TRBD2; cdr3_length: 14
cdr3_nt: TGTGCCAGCAGTTACTTGGGGACTGAAGCTTTCTTT; cdr3_aa: CASSYLGTEAFF; v_call: TRBV6-6; j_call: TRBJ1-1; clone_size: .; d_call: .; cdr3_length: 12
cdr3_nt: TGTGCCACCAGCGATGACGGTGACTTTTACTATGGCTACACCTTC; cdr3_aa: CATSDDGDFYYGYTF; v_call: TRBV15; j_call: TRBJ1-2; clone_size: once; d_call: .; cdr3_length: 15
cdr3_nt: TGTGCCAGCAGCTTAGTAGTGCTGCAGTCGAACACTGAAGCTTTCTTT; cdr3_aa: CASSLVVLQSNTEAFF; v_call: TRBV7-9; j_call: TRBJ1-1; clone_size: .; d_call: .; cdr3_length: 16
cdr3_nt: TGCGCCAGCAGCTCTCAGGGGTCCGGAACTGAAGCTTTCTTT; cdr3_aa: CASSSQGSGTEAFF; v_call: TRBV5-1; j_call: TRBJ1-1; clone_size: .; d_call: .; cdr3_length: 14
cdr3_nt: TGTGCCTGTAGCGGATCCTACAATGAGCAGTTCTTC; cdr3_aa: CACSGSYNEQFF; v_call: TRBV30; j_call: TRBJ2-1; clone_size: .; d_call: .; cdr3_length: 12
cdr3_nt: TGTGCCAGCAGCTTAGCGTTAGGATGGGGGGTGGTCACTGAAGCTTTCTTT; cdr3_aa: CASSLALGWGVVTEAFF; v_call: TRBV7-9; j_call: TRBJ1-1; clone_size: .; d_call: .; cdr3_length: 17
cdr3_nt: TGTGCCATCAGTGAGGGAACAGGGGCCTCTGGAAACACCATATATTTT; cdr3_aa: CAISEGTGASGNTIYF; v_call: TRBV10-3; j_call: TRBJ1-3; clone_size: .; d_call: TRBD1; cdr3_length: 16